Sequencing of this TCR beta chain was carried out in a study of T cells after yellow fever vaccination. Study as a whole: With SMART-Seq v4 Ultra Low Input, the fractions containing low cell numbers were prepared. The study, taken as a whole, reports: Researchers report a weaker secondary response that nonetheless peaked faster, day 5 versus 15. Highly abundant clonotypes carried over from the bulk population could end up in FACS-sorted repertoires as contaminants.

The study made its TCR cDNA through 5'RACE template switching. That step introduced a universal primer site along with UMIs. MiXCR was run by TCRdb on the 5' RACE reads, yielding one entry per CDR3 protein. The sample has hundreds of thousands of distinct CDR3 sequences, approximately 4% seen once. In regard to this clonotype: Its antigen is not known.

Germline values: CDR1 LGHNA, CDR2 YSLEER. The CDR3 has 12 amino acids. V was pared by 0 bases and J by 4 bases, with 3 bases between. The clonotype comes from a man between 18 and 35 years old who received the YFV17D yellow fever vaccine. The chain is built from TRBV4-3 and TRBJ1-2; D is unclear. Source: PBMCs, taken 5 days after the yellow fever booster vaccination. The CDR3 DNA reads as TGCGCCAGCAGCCAAGATGCCTATGGCTACACCTTC. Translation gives CASSQDAYGYTF.